These T cell receptor beta chains were read from a single sample in a study of tumor-infiltrating lymphocytes in primary liver carcinoma. TCRdb itself ran the multiplex PCR reads through MiXCR, one entry per CDR3 protein. The profile shows about 320,000 distinct CDR3 sequences, roughly two thirds of them singletons. The sample comprised peripheral blood. The origin of the receptors is a man aged 40-55 years with primary liver carcinoma and hepatitis B virus infection. Each CDR3 is given with its conserved first and last residue. The D gene is left open where the match is weak. Rows may omit the clone size; those that give it use once, few, many or a size class.

d_call: TRBD1
v_call: TRBV29-1
j_call: TRBJ2-7
clone_size: many
cdr3_nt: TGCAGCGTTACACGGACAGGGGTCGACGAGCAGTACTTC
cdr3_aa: CSVTRTGVDEQYF

d_call: -
v_call: TRBV12-3/TRBV12-4
j_call: TRBJ2-1
clone_size: -
cdr3_nt: TGTGCCAGCAGTTTATCCGGGACCCTTGGGCAGTTCTTC
cdr3_aa: CASSLSGTLGQFF

d_call: TRBD2
v_call: TRBV11-3
j_call: TRBJ2-1
clone_size: -
cdr3_nt: TGTGCCAGCAGCTTAATGCTAGCGGGTGGCTCCTTCAATGAGCAGTTCTTC
cdr3_aa: CASSLMLAGGSFNEQFF

d_call: -
v_call: TRBV12-3/TRBV12-4
j_call: TRBJ1-5
clone_size: many
cdr3_nt: TGTGCCAGCAGTTTACCTAGCCAGCCCCAGCATTTT
cdr3_aa: CASSLPSQPQHF

d_call: TRBD2
v_call: TRBV11-1
j_call: TRBJ2-1
clone_size: many
cdr3_nt: TGTGCCAGCAGGATAGCTAGCGGAGGTCGCGATGAGCAGTTCTTC
cdr3_aa: CASRIASGGRDEQFF

d_call: -
v_call: TRBV28
j_call: TRBJ1-2
clone_size: -
cdr3_nt: TGTGCCAGCAGTTTAAGCCGCGGTGAACGCTATGGCTACACCTTC
cdr3_aa: CASSLSRGERYGYTF

d_call: -
v_call: TRBV11-2
j_call: TRBJ2-1
clone_size: -
cdr3_nt: TGTACCAGCAGCTTAGATGGTATTGGGGGAAATGAGCAGCTCTTC
cdr3_aa: CTSSLDGIGGNEQLF

d_call: -
v_call: TRBV6-5
j_call: TRBJ2-7
clone_size: -
cdr3_nt: TGTGCCAGCAGTTACGGGGTTTACTCCTACGAGCAGTACTTC
cdr3_aa: CASSYGVYSYEQYF

d_call: -
v_call: TRBV28
j_call: TRBJ2-4
clone_size: few
cdr3_nt: TGTGCCAGCACCGTGGAAACGCCTGGAGCCAAAAACATTCAGTACTTC
cdr3_aa: CASTVETPGAKNIQYF

d_call: TRBD1
v_call: TRBV4-2
j_call: TRBJ1-2
clone_size: -
cdr3_nt: TGTGCCAGCAGCCCTAACCAACAGGGGGCCAGTGGCTTCACCTTC
cdr3_aa: CASSPNQQGASGFTF

d_call: -
v_call: TRBV6-5
j_call: TRBJ1-1
clone_size: -
cdr3_nt: TGTGCCAGCAGTGCCCAAGGGGGAGCTTTCTTT
cdr3_aa: CASSAQGGAFF

d_call: -
v_call: TRBV6-1
j_call: TRBJ1-2
clone_size: once
cdr3_nt: TGCGCCGGCAGTGAAGCGCATGGGATTAACTATGGCTACACCTTC
cdr3_aa: CAGSEAHGINYGYTF

d_call: -
v_call: TRBV5-1
j_call: TRBJ1-1
clone_size: once
cdr3_nt: TGCGCCAGCAGCTTGGACAGCATGAGCACTGAAGCTTTCTTT
cdr3_aa: CASSLDSMSTEAFF

d_call: TRBD1
v_call: TRBV12-3/TRBV12-4
j_call: TRBJ1-5
clone_size: -
cdr3_nt: TGTACCAGCAGTAGCAGACAGGGGAGTCAGCCCCAGCATTTT
cdr3_aa: CTSSSRQGSQPQHF

d_call: -
v_call: TRBV30
j_call: TRBJ2-5
clone_size: -
cdr3_nt: TGTGCCTGGAGTGTGAGGTTAGAGACCCAGTACTTC
cdr3_aa: CAWSVRLETQYF

d_call: -
v_call: TRBV14
j_call: TRBJ1-1
clone_size: few
cdr3_nt: TGTGCCAGCAGCCAAGTCAGGGGCACTGAAGCTTTCTTT
cdr3_aa: CASSQVRGTEAFF

d_call: -
v_call: TRBV11-1
j_call: TRBJ2-1
clone_size: -
cdr3_nt: TGTGCCAGCAGCTTCCTAGCAGGAGTGTACAATGAGCAGTTCTTC
cdr3_aa: CASSFLAGVYNEQFF